The source of this T cell receptor (beta chain) is a study of Graves' ophthalmopathy and Graves' hyperthyroidism. Germline values: CDR1 KGHDR, CDR2 SFDVKD. The CDR3 has 21 amino acids. Trimming cost V 3 bases and J 7 bases, with 30 bases left between them. Study conclusions and caveats: Blood also carried most expanded thyroid clonotypes exceeding 0.001 frequency.

Note on this clonotype: The antigen remains unidentified.

The sequenced template was RNA, covering the TCR beta CDR3 region. RT-PCR with HTBI primers came first, then second-round multiplex PCR. TCRdb re-analysed the multiplex PCR reads in MiXCR, keeping a single row per CDR3 protein. Here the sample spans fewer than 70,000 distinct CDR3 sequences, roughly half being singletons. Source material: peripheral blood. The chain carries TRBV24-1 and TRBJ1-6; perhaps TRBD1 as D (6 bases). This clonotype originated in an adult woman with Graves' ophthalmopathy. CDR3 bases: TGTGCCACCAGTGATCCCGCAGAGGGGTGCGGGAGCAGGGGAAGCAATTCACCCCTCCACTTT. Protein: CATSDPAEGCGSRGSNSPLHF.